The 19 T cell receptor beta chains below all came from one sample that was sequenced in a study of Ad26.COV2.S vaccination and SARS-CoV-2 variants. Method: immunoSEQ multiplex PCR; TCRdb's copy keeps in-frame clones and lacks some. Altogether about 440,000 clones are present, around 90% being singletons, with the ten largest covering more than 10%. Treatment given: around 19 received Ad26.COV2.S at low or high dose, single or two shots; about 5 received placebo; per-sample allocation not given. Samples came from day 63 after the first vaccine or placebo injection. Here the sequenced sample was peripheral blood, taken in a trial of Ad26.COV2.S vaccine versus placebo. The receptors come from a person aged 18-65 years who received the Ad26.COV2.S COVID-19 vaccine or a placebo.

The chain has TRBV27 and TRBJ2-7, with TRBD2 matching 11 bases. Germline CDR1 is MNHEY and CDR2 is SMNVEV (reference sequence). The CDR3 sequence is 15 residues long. V lost 6 bases to trimming and J lost 4 bases; unmatched junction nucleotides: 8. Here the CDR3 reads CASRLASGRLYEQYF. The CDR3 DNA reads as TGTGCCAGCAGGCTGGCTAGCGGGAGGCTATACGAGCAGTACTTC.

This clone was counted between two and nine times. The V gene is TRBV19, the J gene TRBJ1-1; D gene unclear. The V end was cut by 4 bases, the J end by 4 bases, with 4 bases between. CDR3 length: 11 amino acids. Per the germline V gene, CDR1 is LNHDA and CDR2 is SQIVND (reference sequence). The CDR3 bases are TGTGCCAGTAGTAGATTCACTGAAGCTTTCTTT. Protein sequence: CASSRFTEAFF.

In its sample, this clone was seen a few times. This chain uses TRBV30 with TRBJ1-2, with TRBD1 matching 7 bases. The CDR3 has 17 amino acids. From germline, CDR1 is GTSNPN and CDR2 SVGIG (reference sequence). V gave up 0 bases and J gave up 5 bases; unmatched junction bases: 15. Written as DNA, the CDR3 is TGTGCCTGGAGTGTAAGGATGAACCTACAGGGGAGGTATGGCTACACCTTC. It specifies CAWSVRMNLQGRYGYTF. The complete variable domain, with remaining parts taken from reference TRBV30 and TRBJ1-2, reads SQTIHQWPATLVQPVGSPLSLECTVEGTSNPNLYWYRQAAGRGLQLLFYSVGIGQISSEVPQNLSASRPQDRQFILSSKKLLLSDSGFYLCAWSVRMNLQGRYGYTFGSGTRLTVV.

The V gene is TRBV5-1, the J gene TRBJ1-4; TRBD1 aligns across 7 bases. The ends lost 6 bases at V and 5 bases at J; junction bases unmatched: 10. Germline CDR1 reads SGHRS; CDR2 reads YFSETQ. CDR3 size: 15 residues. The CDR3 spells CASNIGGTENEKLFF. The CDR3 DNA reads as TGCGCCAGCAACATCGGCGGGACAGAAAATGAAAAACTGTTTTTT.

The rearrangement uses TRBV6-6 and TRBJ2-7; a weak D match, TRBD1 (5 bases). CDR3 size: 15 residues. Germline CDR1 reads MNHNY; CDR2 reads SVGAGI (reference sequence). Trimming removed 7 bases at V and 1 base at J, with 17 bases between. This CDR3 is CASTPLQATSYEQYF. In nucleotides, the CDR3 is TGTGCCAGCACCCCGTTACAGGCCACATCCTACGAGCAGTACTTC.

This clone was detected once. This chain connects TRBV11-2 to TRBJ2-7; D perhaps matches TRBD2 (5 bases). Germline V gives CDR1 SGHAT, CDR2 FQNNGV. Trimming took 5 bases from V and 4 from J, leaving 12 bases between them. CDR3 size: 13 residues. DNA of the CDR3: TGTGCCAGCAGCCGGGATACAGCTTACGAGCAGTACTTC. Its translation is CASSRDTAYEQYF.

The rearrangement joins TRBV4-1 to TRBJ2-7, with TRBD2 identical over 12 bases. V trimming: 0 bases; J trimming: 4 bases; junction bases outside the gene matches: 7. The germline CDR1 and CDR2 sequences are MGHRA and YSYEKL. This CDR3 comprises 17 residues. This chain's CDR3 is CASSQDPGLAGIYEQYF. The CDR3 DNA is TGCGCCAGCAGCCAAGACCCCGGACTAGCGGGAATTTACGAGCAGTACTTC.

The chain combines TRBV28 with TRBJ2-7, with 11 bases aligning to TRBD1. The V gene end was trimmed by 10 bases and the J gene end by 6 bases; junction bases not matched to a gene: 14. This CDR3 is 15 amino acids long. Germline CDR1 reads MDHEN; CDR2 reads SYDVKM. DNA of the CDR3: TGTGCCACTCTTGTGGGACAGGGGGGTTCTGGCGAGCAGTACTTC. It translates to CATLVGQGGSGEQYF.

V is TRBV6-2 or TRBV6-3 and J is TRBJ2-5; D not resolved. The CDR3 has 11 amino acids. The V end lost 4 bases, the J end lost 2 bases, and 2 bases lay between the germline ends. From germline, CDR1 is MNHEY and CDR2 SVGEGT. The CDR3 is CASSWQETQYF. Written as DNA, the CDR3 is TGTGCCAGCAGTTGGCAAGAGACCCAGTACTTC.

The CDR3 region has the DNA TGTGCCAGCAGCGTAGGACTAGAACGCTACAATGAGCAGTTCTTC. It is translated as CASSVGLERYNEQFF. V usage is TRBV9 and J usage is TRBJ2-1; weak D call: TRBD2 (6 bases). CDR3 length: 15 residues. CDR1 SGDLS and CDR2 YYNGEE come from the germline V gene. Deletions cut 0 bases from V and 3 bases from J, with 10 bases between. Together with reference TRBV9 and TRBJ2-1, the CDR3 gives the full variable domain: DSGVTQTPKHLITATGQRVTLRCSPRSGDLSVYWYQQSLDQGLQFLIQYYNGEERAKGNILERFSAQQFPDLHSELNLSSLELGDSALYFCASSVGLERYNEQFFGPGTRLTVL.

The chain couples TRBV9 to TRBJ1-4; 8 positions match TRBD1. Trimming took 1 base from V and 11 from J; bases not matched to a gene: 13. The germline CDR1 and CDR2 sequences are SGDLS and YYNGEE. The CDR3 is 16 amino acids. The DNA of the CDR3 is TGTGCCAGCAGCGTAAACCCAGGGGGCGAGGTGGGGAAACTGTTTTTT. Its translation: CASSVNPGGEVGKLFF. The full variable domain, in which reference TRBV9 and TRBJ1-4 provide the parts outside the CDR3, is DSGVTQTPKHLITATGQRVTLRCSPRSGDLSVYWYQQSLDQGLQFLIQYYNGEERAKGNILERFSAQQFPDLHSELNLSSLELGDSALYFCASSVNPGGEVGKLFFGSGTQLSVL.

V is TRBV12-3 or TRBV12-4 and J is TRBJ2-2; D unclear. Trimming removed 4 bases from V and 4 bases from J, with 7 bases in between. The CDR3 spans 13 residues. The CDR3: CASSSQFTGELFF. CDR3 nucleotide sequence: TGTGCCAGCAGTTCACAGTTCACCGGGGAGCTGTTTTTT.

In this sample, this clone turned up a few times. The rearrangement joins TRBV24-1 to TRBJ1-2, with D possibly TRBD1 on 5 matching bases. V was cut by 3 bases and J by 2 bases, with 12 bases left in between. This CDR3 comprises 15 residues. Germline values: CDR1 KGHDR, CDR2 SFDVKD. The CDR3 loop is CATSDPQGGNYGYTF. CDR3 bases: TGTGCCACCAGTGATCCCCAGGGAGGGAACTATGGCTACACCTTC.

J is TRBJ2-1 and V is TRBV7-2; 9 bases map to TRBD1. CDR3 length: 15 residues. The V and J ends lost 5 bases and 4 bases, in that order; junction bases with no gene match: 6. Germline V gives CDR1 SGHTA, CDR2 FQGNSA. The CDR3: CASSPDRGVYNEQFF. DNA of the CDR3: TGTGCCAGCAGCCCCGACAGGGGGGTTTACAATGAGCAGTTCTTC.

This clone showed up just a few times. The V gene is TRBV18, the J gene TRBJ2-7; tentatively, D is TRBD1 (5 bases). This CDR3 region has 14 residues. Looked up from germline, CDR1 is KGHSH and CDR2 is LQKENI. V was shortened by 1 base and J by 2 bases, with 9 bases between the two germline ends. CDR3 sequence: CASSPLRQTYEQYF. CDR3 bases: TGTGCCAGCTCACCACTTAGACAGACCTACGAGCAGTACTTC.

The chain uses TRBV5-1 and TRBJ2-1; 12 bases agree with TRBD2. The CDR3 runs 16 residues. Germline assignment: CDR1 SGHRS and CDR2 YFSETQ. V gave up 4 bases and J gave up 4 bases; unmatched junction bases: 6. CDR3 in DNA: TGCGCCAGCAGCGGGGAAGGGACTAGCGGGTACAATGAGCAGTTCTTC. Its protein is CASSGEGTSGYNEQFF.

V gene TRBV7-2 combines with J gene TRBJ1-1; no firm D call. Germline CDR1 and CDR2: SGHTA and FQGNSA. V was clipped by 5 bases and J by 4 bases, with 17 bases between them. The CDR3 contains 15 residues. This CDR3 is CASSRGETSGTEAFF. CDR3 coding DNA: TGTGCCAGCAGCCGGGGTGAGACCTCGGGCACTGAAGCTTTCTTT.

The V and J genes are TRBV7-3 and TRBJ1-1; 8 bases map to TRBD1. The CDR3 spans 16 residues. Germline trimming cut 3 bases from V and 10 bases from J; bases unmatched to any gene: 16. CDR1 and CDR2 from the germline V gene are SGHTA and FQGTGA. CDR3 loop: CASSFNTGGTFPRAFF. The CDR3 coding sequence is TGTGCCAGCAGCTTTAACACAGGGGGGACGTTTCCAAGAGCTTTCTTT.

The chain combines TRBV18 with TRBJ2-7; TRBD1 matches 7 bases. Germline lookup yields CDR1 KGHSH and CDR2 LQKENI. The trim removed 3 bases at V and 2 bases at J, leaving 7 bases unmatched. The CDR3 runs 15 residues. CDR3 region: CASSPRATGAYEQYF. DNA for the CDR3: TGTGCCAGCTCACCGAGGGCTACAGGGGCCTACGAGCAGTACTTC.